Listed below are T cell receptor beta chains from one sample, sequenced in a study of OX40 agonist ivuxolimab in advanced cancers. Measured with immunoSEQ multiplex PCR; TCRdb has only the in-frame clones, and not every one. The repertoire consists of around 71,000 clones, with about 88% occurring once and the leading ten covering around 0.99%. The sequencing used CD4+ or CD8+ T cells sorted from blood, collected in a trial of the OX40 agonist ivuxolimab. Receptor source: an adult with an advanced solid tumor such as melanoma, head and neck, liver or kidney cancer. CDR3s include the opening cysteine and the closing phenylalanine or tryptophan. The D gene is left open where the match is weak. Clone sizes are given selectively: once, few, many, or a class where the clone is expanded.

V	J	size	D	CDR3	DNA
TRBV6-1	TRBJ2-3	NA	TRBD1	CASSLGTGSDTQYF	TGTGCCAGCAGTCTTGGGACAGGATCAGATACGCAGTATTTT
TRBV2	TRBJ1-5	NA	NA	CASTGDDQPQHF	TGTGCCAGCACAGGGGATGATCAGCCCCAGCATTTT
TRBV29-1	TRBJ1-1	NA	TRBD1	CSVEEGARNTEAFF	TGCAGCGTTGAGGAGGGGGCCAGGAACACTGAAGCTTTCTTT
TRBV10-3	TRBJ2-1	NA	NA	CAISDGVGQFF	TGTGCCATCAGTGATGGAGTGGGGCAGTTCTTC
TRBV5-1	TRBJ2-7	few	NA	CASSLGGHYEQYF	TGCGCCAGCAGCTTGGGGGGACACTACGAGCAGTACTTC
TRBV27	TRBJ2-7	NA	NA	CASSWQYSYEQYF	TGTGCCAGCAGTTGGCAGTACTCCTACGAGCAGTACTTC
TRBV5-3	TRBJ2-7	once	TRBD2	CARSLGLAGVNNEQYF	TGTGCCAGAAGCTTGGGACTAGCGGGAGTGAACAACGAGCAGTACTTC
TRBV19	TRBJ1-2	few	NA	CASKGEGYGYTF	TGTGCCAGTAAGGGGGAAGGCTATGGCTACACCTTC
TRBV6-5	TRBJ2-1	NA	TRBD1	CASSYISGTGGNEQFF	TGTGCCAGCAGTTACATATCAGGGACAGGGGGCAATGAGCAGTTCTTC
TRBV7-3	TRBJ1-5	NA	NA	CASSKGSNQPQHF	TGTGCCAGCAGCAAAGGTAGCAATCAGCCCCAGCATTTT
TRBV7-2	TRBJ2-7	NA	TRBD2	CASSLAPTSGSIYEQYF	TGTGCCAGCAGCTTAGCGCCTACTAGCGGGAGCATCTACGAGCAGTACTTC
TRBV6-1	TRBJ1-4	NA	TRBD1	CASTVGQGVEKLFF	TGTGCCAGCACGGTGGGACAGGGAGTGGAAAAACTGTTTTTT
TRBV11-3	TRBJ2-3	NA	TRBD1	CASSTGTGLTDTQYF	TGTGCCAGCAGCACCGGGACAGGGCTCACAGATACGCAGTATTTT
TRBV5-6	TRBJ2-4	NA	TRBD1	CASSPTGGQNIQYF	TGTGCCAGCAGCCCGACAGGGGGCCAAAACATTCAGTACTTC
TRBV5-6	TRBJ2-1	NA	TRBD2	CASIWTSGIGEQFF	TGTGCCAGCATCTGGACTAGCGGAATTGGTGAGCAGTTCTTC
TRBV7-8	TRBJ1-1	NA	NA	CASSLTRNTEAFF	TGTGCCAGCAGCTTAACTAGGAACACTGAAGCTTTCTTT
TRBV7-2	TRBJ1-2	NA	TRBD1	CASSPRQGAWGYTF	TGTGCCAGCAGCCCAAGACAGGGGGCGTGGGGCTACACCTTC
TRBV27	TRBJ2-3	few	TRBD2	CASSPSGRKDTQYF	TGTGCCAGCAGTCCTAGCGGGAGGAAAGATACGCAGTATTTT
TRBV6-1	TRBJ2-7	NA	NA	CASSEYGQGGGAPYEQYF	TGTGCCAGCAGTGAATACGGGCAGGGAGGAGGAGCTCCCTACGAGCAGTACTTC
TRBV6-1	TRBJ1-5	NA	NA	CASSLQGNQPQHF	TGTGCCAGCAGTCTACAGGGAAATCAGCCCCAGCATTTT
TRBV27	TRBJ1-1	NA	NA	CASSLMGLMNTEAFF	TGTGCCAGCAGTTTAATGGGGCTGATGAACACTGAAGCTTTCTTT
TRBV7-2	TRBJ2-1	few	NA	CASSLGRSDVYNEQFF	TGTGCCAGCAGCTTGGGGCGTAGCGACGTTTACAATGAGCAGTTCTTC
TRBV5-1	TRBJ2-1	NA	NA	CASSLRELTYNEQFF	TGCGCCAGCAGCTTAAGGGAGTTGACCTACAATGAGCAGTTCTTC
TRBV16	TRBJ1-5	NA	NA	CASSQSRASNQPQHF	TGTGCCAGCAGCCAAAGCCGGGCTAGCAATCAGCCCCAGCATTTT
TRBV5-1	TRBJ2-3	NA	TRBD2	CASSRSGRGTDTQYF	TGCGCCAGCAGCCGTAGCGGGAGGGGCACAGATACGCAGTATTTT
TRBV27	TRBJ2-1	NA	TRBD2	CASSPLAGGSYNEQFF	TGTGCCAGCAGTCCCCTAGCGGGAGGGTCCTACAATGAGCAGTTCTTC
TRBV4-2	TRBJ2-1	NA	TRBD2	CASSPAGTSGSNEQFF	TGTGCCAGCAGCCCCGCCGGGACTAGCGGGAGTAATGAGCAGTTCTTC
TRBV7-3	TRBJ2-3	NA	NA	CASSSSPSTDTQYF	TGTGCCAGCAGCTCTTCCCCGAGCACAGATACGCAGTATTTT
TRBV11-1	TRBJ1-4	NA	NA	CASSLGKAPSTNEKLFF	TGTGCCAGCAGCTTAGGAAAGGCGCCTTCAACTAATGAAAAACTGTTTTTT
TRBV5-1	TRBJ1-2	NA	NA	CASSLPGYGYTF	TGCGCCAGCAGCTTGCCAGGGTATGGCTACACCTTC
TRBV2	TRBJ2-3	NA	TRBD2	CASSVTSGRVWADTQYF	TGTGCCAGCAGTGTAACTAGCGGGAGGGTCTGGGCAGATACGCAGTATTTT